This TCR beta chain appears in the sequencing data of a study of control samples from healthy donors and cancer patients. J lost 1 base, V lost 4 bases, and 3 bases had no gene match. In germline, CDR1 is MNHEY, CDR2 SVGAGI. This CDR3 is built from 15 residues. Method: immunoSEQ multiplex PCR; TCRdb's copy keeps in-frame clones and lacks some. This sample has about 53,000 clones; around 90% occur once, and the top ten carry over 12%. This clone showed up just a few times. The sequence was obtained from a man in his 60s with head and neck cancer. The sample was PBMCs. The chain joins TRBV6-5 to TRBJ1-2, with 10 nucleotides matching TRBD1. Here the CDR3 reads CASSFRDRGNYGYTF. The CDR3 region has the DNA TGTGCCAGCAGTTTCCGGGACAGGGGTAACTATGGCTACACCTTC.